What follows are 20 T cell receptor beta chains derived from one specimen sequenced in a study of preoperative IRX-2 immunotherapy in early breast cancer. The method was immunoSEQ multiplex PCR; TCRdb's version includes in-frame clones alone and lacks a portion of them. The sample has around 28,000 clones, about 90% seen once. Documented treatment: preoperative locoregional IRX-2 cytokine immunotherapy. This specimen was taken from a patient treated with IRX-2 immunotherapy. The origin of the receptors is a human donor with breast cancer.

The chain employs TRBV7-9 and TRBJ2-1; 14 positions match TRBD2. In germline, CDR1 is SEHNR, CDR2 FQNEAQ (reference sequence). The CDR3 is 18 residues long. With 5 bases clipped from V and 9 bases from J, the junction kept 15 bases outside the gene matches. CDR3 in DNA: TGTGCCAGCAGCCCCCAAGTGACTAGCGGGAGGGCCTTCCCTGAGCAGTTCTTC. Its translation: CASSPQVTSGRAFPEQFF.

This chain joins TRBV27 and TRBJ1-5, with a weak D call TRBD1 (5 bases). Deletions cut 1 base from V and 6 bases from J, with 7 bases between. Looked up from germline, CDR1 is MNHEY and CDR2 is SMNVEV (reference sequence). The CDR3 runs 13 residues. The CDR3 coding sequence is TGTGCCAGCAGTTTATGGGGGGGTCAGCCCCAGCATTTT. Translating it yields CASSLWGGQPQHF.

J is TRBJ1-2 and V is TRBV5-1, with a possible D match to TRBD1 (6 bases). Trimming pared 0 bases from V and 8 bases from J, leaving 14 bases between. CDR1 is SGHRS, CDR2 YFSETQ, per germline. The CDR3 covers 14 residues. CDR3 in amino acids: CASSLEGDLRGYTF. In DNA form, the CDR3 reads TGCGCCAGCAGCTTGGAGGGGGACCTTCGGGGCTACACCTTC.

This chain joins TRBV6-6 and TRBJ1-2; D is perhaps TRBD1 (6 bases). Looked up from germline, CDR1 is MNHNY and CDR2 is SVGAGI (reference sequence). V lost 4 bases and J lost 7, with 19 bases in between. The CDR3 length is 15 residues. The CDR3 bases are TGTGCCAGCAGTTTGAAGGGGGGAAGATATGGTGGCTACACCTTC. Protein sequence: CASSLKGGRYGGYTF.

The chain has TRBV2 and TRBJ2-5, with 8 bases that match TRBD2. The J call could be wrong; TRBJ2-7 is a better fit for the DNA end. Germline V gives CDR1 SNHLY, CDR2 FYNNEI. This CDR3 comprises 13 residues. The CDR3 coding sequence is TGTGCCAGCAGTGAAGTACTAGCGGTCGAGCAGTACTTC. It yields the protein CASSEVLAVEQYF.

CDR3 coding DNA: TGTGCCGCGGGACTAGCGGGAGATGAGCAGTTCTTC. Translation gives CAAGLAGDEQFF. This rearrangement joins TRBV10-3 to TRBJ2-1; 14 bases align to TRBD2. With V trimmed by 11 bases and J by 8 bases, 2 bases remained unmatched. Looked up from germline, CDR1 is ENHRY and CDR2 is SYGVKD. The CDR3 is made up of 12 amino acids.

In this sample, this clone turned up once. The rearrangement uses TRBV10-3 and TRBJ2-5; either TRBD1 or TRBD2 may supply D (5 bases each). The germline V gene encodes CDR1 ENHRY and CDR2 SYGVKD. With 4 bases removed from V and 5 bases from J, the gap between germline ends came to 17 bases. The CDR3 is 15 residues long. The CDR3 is CAISGGTRGSETQYF. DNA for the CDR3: TGTGCCATCAGTGGGGGCACTAGAGGATCGGAGACCCAGTACTTC.

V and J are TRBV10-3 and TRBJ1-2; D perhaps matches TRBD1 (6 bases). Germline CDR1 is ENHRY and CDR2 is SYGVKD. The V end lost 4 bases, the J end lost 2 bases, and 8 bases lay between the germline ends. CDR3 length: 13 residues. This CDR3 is CAISGQVNYGYTF. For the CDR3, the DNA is TGTGCCATCAGTGGACAGGTAAACTATGGCTACACCTTC.

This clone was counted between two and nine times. CDR3 coding DNA: TGTGCCAGCAGTTTATCAGGGGCTGGGGCCAACGTCCTGACTTTC. This translates into CASSLSGAGANVLTF. V and J are TRBV27 and TRBJ2-6; perhaps TRBD1 as D (5 bases). V was shortened by 0 bases and J by 2 bases, with 5 bases between the two germline ends. The germline V gene encodes CDR1 MNHEY and CDR2 SMNVEV (reference sequence). CDR3 length: 15 amino acids.

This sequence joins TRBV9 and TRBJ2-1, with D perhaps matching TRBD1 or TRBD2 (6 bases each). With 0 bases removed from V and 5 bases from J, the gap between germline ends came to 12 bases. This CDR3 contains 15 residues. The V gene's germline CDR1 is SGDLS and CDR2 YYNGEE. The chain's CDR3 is CASSVGPGGDNEQFF. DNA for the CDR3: TGTGCCAGCAGCGTAGGTCCCGGGGGCGACAATGAGCAGTTCTTC.

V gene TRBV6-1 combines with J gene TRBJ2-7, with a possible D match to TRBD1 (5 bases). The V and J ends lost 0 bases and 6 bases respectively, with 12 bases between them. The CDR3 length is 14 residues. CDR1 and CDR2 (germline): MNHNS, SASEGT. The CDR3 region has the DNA TGTGCCAGCAGTGAAGCACATCAGGGCGGCGAGCAGTACTTC. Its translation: CASSEAHQGGEQYF.

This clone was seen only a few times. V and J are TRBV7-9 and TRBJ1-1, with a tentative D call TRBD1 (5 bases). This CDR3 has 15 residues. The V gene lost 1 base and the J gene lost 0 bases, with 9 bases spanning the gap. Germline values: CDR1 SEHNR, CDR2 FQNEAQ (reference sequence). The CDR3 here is CASSLERQLNTEAFF. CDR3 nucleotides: TGTGCCAGCAGCTTAGAAAGACAGCTGAACACTGAAGCTTTCTTT. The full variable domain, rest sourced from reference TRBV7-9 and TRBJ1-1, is DTGVSQNPRHKITKRGQNVTFRCDPISEHNRLYWYRQTLGQGPEFLTYFQNEAQLEKSRLLSDRFSAERPKGSFSTLEIQRTEQGDSAMYLCASSLERQLNTEAFFGQGTRLTVV.

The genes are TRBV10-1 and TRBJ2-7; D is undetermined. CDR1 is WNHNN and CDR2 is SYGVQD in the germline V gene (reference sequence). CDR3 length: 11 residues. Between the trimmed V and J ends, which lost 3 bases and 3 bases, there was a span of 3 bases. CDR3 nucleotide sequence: TGCGCCAGCAGTGATGGCTACGAGCAGTACTTC. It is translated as CASSDGYEQYF.

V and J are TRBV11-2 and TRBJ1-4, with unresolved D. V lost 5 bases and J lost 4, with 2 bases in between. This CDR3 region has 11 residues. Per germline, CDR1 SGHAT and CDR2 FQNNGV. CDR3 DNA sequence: TGTGCCAGCAGCGTTAATGAAAAACTGTTTTTT. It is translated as CASSVNEKLFF.

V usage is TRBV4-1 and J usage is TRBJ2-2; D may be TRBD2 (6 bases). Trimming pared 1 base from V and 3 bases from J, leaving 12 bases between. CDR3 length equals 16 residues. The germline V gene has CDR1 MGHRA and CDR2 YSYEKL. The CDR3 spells CASSQVGRRDTGELFF. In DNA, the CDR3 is TGCGCCAGCAGCCAAGTGGGCAGGAGGGACACCGGGGAGCTGTTTTTT.

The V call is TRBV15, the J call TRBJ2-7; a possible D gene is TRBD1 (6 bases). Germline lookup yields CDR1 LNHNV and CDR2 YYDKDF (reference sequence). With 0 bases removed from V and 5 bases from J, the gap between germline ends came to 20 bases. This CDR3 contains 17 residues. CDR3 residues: CATSRDVRQGGLDEQYF. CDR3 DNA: TGTGCCACCAGCAGAGATGTTCGACAAGGGGGTTTGGACGAGCAGTACTTC.

The CDR3 reads CASSVRLAGENEQFF. CDR3 DNA: TGTGCCAGCAGCGTAAGACTAGCGGGGGAGAATGAGCAGTTCTTC. V gene TRBV9 combines with J gene TRBJ2-1; 12 nucleotides line up with TRBD2. The V and J ends lost 1 base and 7 bases, in that order; junction bases with no gene match: 3. There are 15 residues in the CDR3. The germline gives CDR1 SGDLS, CDR2 YYNGEE.

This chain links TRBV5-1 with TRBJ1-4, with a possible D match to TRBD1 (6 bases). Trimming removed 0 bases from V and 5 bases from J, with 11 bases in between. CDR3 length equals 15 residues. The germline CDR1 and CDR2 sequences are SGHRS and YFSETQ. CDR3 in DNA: TGCGCCAGCAGCTTGGAGGGGGGACCAAATGAAAAACTGTTTTTT. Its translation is CASSLEGGPNEKLFF.

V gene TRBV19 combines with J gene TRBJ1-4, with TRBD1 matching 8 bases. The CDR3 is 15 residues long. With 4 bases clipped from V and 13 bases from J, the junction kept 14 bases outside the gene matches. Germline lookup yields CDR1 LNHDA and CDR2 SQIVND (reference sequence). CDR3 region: CASSTSGGSPRRLFF. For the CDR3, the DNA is TGTGCCAGTAGTACCTCAGGGGGCTCCCCACGGCGACTGTTTTTT.

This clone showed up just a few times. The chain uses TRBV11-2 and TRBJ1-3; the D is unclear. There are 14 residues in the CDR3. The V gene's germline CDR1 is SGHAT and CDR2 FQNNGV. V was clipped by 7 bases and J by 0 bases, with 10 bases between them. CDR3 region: CASTRSRSGNTIYF. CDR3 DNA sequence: TGTGCCAGCACCCGGTCCCGCTCTGGAAACACCATATATTTT.